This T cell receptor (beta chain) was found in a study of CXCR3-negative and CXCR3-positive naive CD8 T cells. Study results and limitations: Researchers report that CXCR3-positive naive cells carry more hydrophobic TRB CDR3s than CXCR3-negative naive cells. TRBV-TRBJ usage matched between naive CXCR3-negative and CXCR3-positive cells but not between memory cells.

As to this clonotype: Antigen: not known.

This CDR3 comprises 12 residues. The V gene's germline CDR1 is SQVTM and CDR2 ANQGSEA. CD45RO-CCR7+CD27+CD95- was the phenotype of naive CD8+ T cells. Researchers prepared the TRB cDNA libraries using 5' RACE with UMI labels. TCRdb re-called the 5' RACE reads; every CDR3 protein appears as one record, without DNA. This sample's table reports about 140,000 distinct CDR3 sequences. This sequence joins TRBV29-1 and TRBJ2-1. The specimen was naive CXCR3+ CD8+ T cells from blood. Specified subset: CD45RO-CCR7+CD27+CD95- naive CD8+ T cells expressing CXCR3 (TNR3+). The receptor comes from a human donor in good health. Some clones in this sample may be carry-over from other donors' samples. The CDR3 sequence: CSVEDQGIGGFF.